This is a list of T cell receptor beta chains from one sample in a study of blood T cell repertoires in COVID-19. Some clones are missing from TCRdb's copy, which holds only in-frame ones; the method was immunoSEQ multiplex PCR. This table has 300,000 to 400,000 clones, around 87% appearing once. Material: peripheral blood. These receptors were obtained from a woman between 45 and 60 years old with COVID-19, enrolled during active disease. Each CDR3 is given with its conserved first and last residue. The D gene is left open where the match is weak. Expanded clones get a size class; other rows say once, few or many, or leave the size out.

d_gene: -; abundance: -; j_gene: TRBJ2-1; v_gene: TRBV11-2; CDR3nt: TGTGCCAGCAGCTTAGTTCCAGGGTGGGTTGATGAGCAGTTCTTC; CDR3aa: CASSLVPGWVDEQFF
d_gene: -; abundance: -; j_gene: TRBJ1-5; v_gene: TRBV6-5; CDR3nt: TGTGCCAGCAGCCCGACAGGATCGAATCAGCCCCAGCATTTT; CDR3aa: CASSPTGSNQPQHF
d_gene: -; abundance: once; j_gene: TRBJ2-5; v_gene: TRBV14; CDR3nt: TGTGCCAGCAGCCAAGAATTCGGGACCCAGTACTTC; CDR3aa: CASSQEFGTQYF
d_gene: -; abundance: -; j_gene: TRBJ2-7; v_gene: TRBV3-1/TRBV3-2; CDR3nt: TGTGCCAGCAGCCAATTTGTATTCGAGCAGTACTTC; CDR3aa: CASSQFVFEQYF
d_gene: -; abundance: -; j_gene: TRBJ2-7; v_gene: TRBV29-1; CDR3nt: TGCAGCGTTGAAGATCCCTCGGGAGCCTACGAGCAGTACTTC; CDR3aa: CSVEDPSGAYEQYF
d_gene: -; abundance: once; j_gene: TRBJ2-7; v_gene: TRBV5-1; CDR3nt: TGCGCCAGCAGCTTGTCTTTTAGTTTTGCCTACGAGCAGTACTTC; CDR3aa: CASSLSFSFAYEQYF
d_gene: -; abundance: -; j_gene: TRBJ1-2; v_gene: TRBV21-1; CDR3nt: TGTGCCAGCACCGCGGGGGGACTTCAATGCTATGGCTACACCTTC; CDR3aa: CASTAGGLQCYGYTF
d_gene: -; abundance: -; j_gene: TRBJ1-2; v_gene: TRBV4-2; CDR3nt: TGTGCCAGCAGCCAAACCGGGCCCGGGGACTATGGCTACACCTTC; CDR3aa: CASSQTGPGDYGYTF
d_gene: TRBD1; abundance: -; j_gene: TRBJ2-7; v_gene: TRBV6-1; CDR3nt: TGTGCCAGCAGTGACAGGACAGGGGCCTACGAGCAGTACTTC; CDR3aa: CASSDRTGAYEQYF
d_gene: -; abundance: -; j_gene: TRBJ2-5; v_gene: TRBV24-1; CDR3nt: TGTGCCACCAGTGATCCCACGTGGGGAGAGAAGGGTGGACAAGAGACCCAGTACTTC; CDR3aa: CATSDPTWGEKGGQETQYF
d_gene: TRBD2; abundance: -; j_gene: TRBJ2-7; v_gene: TRBV3-1/TRBV3-2; CDR3nt: TGTGCCAGCAGCCAGCTAGCGGGAGGATACGAGCAGTACTTC; CDR3aa: CASSQLAGGYEQYF
d_gene: -; abundance: once; j_gene: TRBJ2-3; v_gene: TRBV2; CDR3nt: TGTGCCAGCAGTGAAGGGCGGCGGGGCCGCACAGATACGCAGTATTTT; CDR3aa: CASSEGRRGRTDTQYF
d_gene: -; abundance: -; j_gene: TRBJ2-7; v_gene: TRBV4-3; CDR3nt: TGCGCCAGCAGCCAAGATCTAGGGGGCTACGAGCAGTACTTC; CDR3aa: CASSQDLGGYEQYF
d_gene: TRBD2; abundance: -; j_gene: TRBJ2-1; v_gene: TRBV29-1; CDR3nt: TGCAGCGTTGAAGATCTAGCGGGAGTGGATGAGCAGTTCTTC; CDR3aa: CSVEDLAGVDEQFF
d_gene: -; abundance: -; j_gene: TRBJ2-6; v_gene: TRBV7-9; CDR3nt: TGTGCCAGCAGCTTACAGGGCACTGGGGCCAACGTCCTGACTTTC; CDR3aa: CASSLQGTGANVLTF
d_gene: -; abundance: -; j_gene: TRBJ2-1; v_gene: TRBV10-2; CDR3nt: TGCGCCAGCAGTGAGTCGGAGGTAGTGTACAATGAGCAGTTCTTC; CDR3aa: CASSESEVVYNEQFF